This T cell receptor beta chain was observed in a study of siplizumab effects on memory and regulatory T cells. The study's findings and limits: Proliferating CD4+ or CD8+ clones, roughly 80-96% of them, lacked an assignable naive or memory phenotype.

Trimming stripped 0 bases from V and 5 bases from J, with 10 bases between. The CDR3 totals 13 residues. Germline CDR1 GTSNPN, CDR2 SVGIG (reference sequence). In this sample, this clone turned up once. Its cognate antigen is unknown. Some 97,000 TCR templates underwent assay in every sample. Clones were sequenced by immunoSEQ multiplex PCR, and TCRdb holds only the in-frame ones, with some missing. Among some 100,000 clones listed, 80% to 95% were seen once. The chain is built from TRBV30 and TRBJ2-5, with D possibly matching TRBD1 (7 bases). The sequence came from a human donor in good health. Input material: CD8+ T cells sorted from blood. CDR3 amino acids: CAWSVPGGETQYF. CDR3 sequence (DNA): TGTGCCTGGAGTGTACCAGGGGGGGAGACCCAGTACTTC.